This T cell receptor (beta chain) was documented in a study of blood T cell repertoires in COVID-19. Study in general: Material from acute and convalescent COVID-19 was sourced from the United States, Italy and Spain. Sample material is recorded as cDNA or gDNA derived from T cells, B-cell-depleted T cells, or PBMCs.

There are 12 residues in the CDR3. V dropped 3 bases and J dropped 6 bases, with 9 bases sitting between them. As originally analysed: Nucleated cell counts were estimated from reference gene primer amplification. This table comes from immunoSEQ multiplex PCR, and its TCRdb copy is limited to in-frame clones, with some not included. The DNA was the basis for D and trimming; V, J and clone size are from that table. The table includes around 270,000 clones, over 75% detected once. This chain links TRBV12-3 or TRBV12-4 with TRBJ2-7, with D possibly TRBD2 on 7 matching bases. The sample taken for sequencing was peripheral blood. This sequence was found in a woman between 45 and 60 years old with acute or convalescent COVID-19. CDR3 DNA sequence: TGTGCCAGCAGTTTCGGGGGGCGCGAGCAGTACTTC. Translated, it gives CASSFGGREQYF.